Below are 27 T cell receptor beta chains sequenced from a single sample in a study of glioma-infiltrating T cells (dated by TCRdb to 2016 to 2018). TCRdb shows the sequencer as Illumina MiSeq. The iRepertoire nested amplicon-rescue multiplex PCR (arm-PCR) platform was used to amplify TCR alpha and beta CDR3 regions from RNA. TCRdb reanalyzed the raw reads on its own, using fastp at Q25 for trimming and MiXCR for clone calling, and kept in-frame beta chains. Identical CDR3 proteins give one entry, which carries the most common genes and DNA. Counted in this sample were a few hundred thousand distinct CDR3 sequences; roughly two fifths of them appeared once. The ten largest clones capture about 11% of the sample. The sequenced sample was glioma tissue, nonneoplastic brain tissue, or PBMCs (not recorded which). The receptors derive from a human donor with low-grade glioma or glioblastoma, undergoing nonglioma brain surgery, or in good health (not recorded which).

The rearrangement uses TRBV12-3 or TRBV12-4 and TRBJ2-1; D is perhaps TRBD2 (5 bases). This CDR3 has 14 amino acids. V shed 6 bases and J shed 0 bases, with 9 bases lying between them. Here the CDR3 reads CASRRVSSYNEQFF. In DNA form, the CDR3 reads TGTGCCAGCAGGCGGGTGAGCTCCTACAATGAGCAGTTCTTC.

Concerning this clonotype itself: This sequence may be a read error, since a much larger clone differs from it by one base. The genes are TRBV20-1 and TRBJ2-7; 8 bases are a match to TRBD2. CDR1 and CDR2 from the germline V gene are DFQATT and SNEGSKA (reference sequence). The CDR3 sequence is 16 residues long. Trimming cost V 1 base and J 2 bases; bases outside gene matches: 10. CDR3 DNA: TGCAGTGCTAGAGCTGGAGTAGCGGGAATACCCTACGAGCAGTACTTC. This translates into CSARAGVAGIPYEQYF.

CDR3 nucleotides: TGTGCCAGCAGCTTAGCACCACTTCTCCTGGTCTACAATGAGCAGTTCTTC. This translates into CASSLAPLLLVYNEQFF. The chain carries TRBV7-2 and TRBJ2-1, with D uncertain. Deletions cut 0 bases from V and 3 bases from J, with 15 bases between. From germline, CDR1 is SGHTA and CDR2 FQGNSA. This CDR3 has 17 residues.

This clonotype was counted only a few times. V is TRBV12-3 or TRBV12-4 and J is TRBJ1-1; TRBD1 might be the D (5 bases). This CDR3 is built from 14 residues. Trimming removed 6 bases from V and 4 bases from J, with 15 bases in between. CDR3 residues: CASSYRGRSTEAFF. The CDR3 coding sequence is TGTGCCAGCAGCTACCGGGGCCGGAGCACTGAAGCTTTCTTT.

This clonotype was observed a handful of times. The gene calls are TRBV6-1 and TRBJ2-1; D may be TRBD2 (6 bases). This CDR3 spans 13 amino acids. Trimming stripped 6 bases from V and 7 bases from J, with 13 bases between. Germline loops: CDR1 MNHNS, CDR2 SASEGT. The CDR3 sequence is CASRTRKVNEQFF. In nucleotides, the CDR3 is TGTGCCAGCAGGACTAGAAAAGTAAATGAGCAGTTCTTC.

With respect to this clonotype: One end of the junction fails to match germline, which may point to a read error. The V call is TRBV20-1, the J call TRBJ2-1; D may be TRBD2 (6 bases). Germline CDR1 and CDR2: DFQATT and SNEGSKA (reference sequence). The CDR3 has 15 residues. The CDR3 sequence is CSAPGELWSYSEQFF. As DNA, the CDR3 is TGCAGTGCCCCGGGAGAGCTGTGGTCCTACAGTGAGCAGTTCTTC.

This clonotype was recorded many times. This chain links TRBV28 with TRBJ2-7; D possibly corresponds to TRBD2 (6 bases). This CDR3 spans 14 amino acids. V gave up 7 bases and J gave up 2 bases, with 15 bases separating them. Germline V gives CDR1 MDHEN, CDR2 SYDVKM. The CDR3 sequence: CASTGGPGAYEQYF. The CDR3 DNA sequence: TGTGCCAGCACCGGTGGTCCGGGGGCCTACGAGCAGTACTTC.

This clonotype was observed many times. The chain couples TRBV6-1 to TRBJ2-7; 7 nucleotides line up with TRBD2. Per germline, CDR1 MNHNS and CDR2 SASEGT. This CDR3 spans 15 amino acids. Trimming at V came to 8 bases and at J to 5 bases, leaving 15 bases not matched to a gene. The CDR3: CASSETRGSVNEQYF. In nucleotides, the CDR3 is TGTGCCAGCTCCGAAACGCGCGGGAGTGTCAACGAGCAGTACTTC.

For this clonotype: In this CDR3 the conserved last residue, phenylalanine or tryptophan, is missing, so a read error is likely. The V call is TRBV28, the J call TRBJ2-1, with 11 bases identical to TRBD2. The CDR3 is 18 amino acids. Germline CDR1 is MDHEN and CDR2 is SYDVKM. V shed 3 bases and J 6 bases; nucleotides not matched to a gene: 13. CDR3 sequence: CASSFLQTLLAGVNEQFV. The CDR3 DNA is TGTGCCAGCAGTTTTTTACAGACCTTACTAGCGGGAGTCAATGAGCAGTTCGTC.

This clonotype was found a few times. The chain uses TRBV28 and TRBJ2-7; a possible D gene is TRBD1 (6 bases). Germline CDR1 reads MDHEN; CDR2 reads SYDVKM. V was pared by 6 bases and J by 0 bases, with 12 bases between. The CDR3 totals 14 residues. The CDR3 coding sequence is TGTGCCAGCAGCACCGGACAGAGCTCCTACGAGCAGTACTTC. Translated: CASSTGQSSYEQYF.

Comment on this clonotype: At one end, the junction sequence differs from germline, possibly due to a read error. The chain employs TRBV7-2 and TRBJ2-1; D tentatively reads TRBD1 or TRBD2 (5 bases each). This CDR3 contains 15 residues. The germline gives CDR1 SGHTA, CDR2 FQGNSA. The CDR3 protein is CASSQAPPGPNEQFF. CDR3 in DNA: TGCGCCAGCAGCCAGGCTCCACCGGGGCCCAATGAGCAGTTCTTC.

The sample holds many counts of this clonotype. The J gene is TRBJ2-1, the V gene TRBV27; possibly TRBD2 for D (6 bases). V shed 2 bases and J shed 8 bases, with 16 bases lying between them. Germline V gene lookup returns CDR1 MNHEY and CDR2 SMNVEV (reference sequence). The length of the CDR3 is 15 residues. CDR3 DNA sequence: TGTGCCAGCAGTTTACGGGGGAGATGGGGCGATGAGCAGTTCTTC. Translation: CASSLRGRWGDEQFF.

This clonotype was picked up a small number of times. The chain recombines TRBV7-3 with TRBJ1-1, with D perhaps TRBD1 (5 bases). Looked up from germline, CDR1 is SGHTA and CDR2 is FQGTGA. V was shortened by 2 bases and J by 1 base, with 8 bases between the two germline ends. The CDR3 length is 14 residues. CDR3 DNA: TGTGCCAGCAGCTTAGGGACGTCGAACACTGAAGCTTTCTTT. This sequence encodes CASSLGTSNTEAFF.

This clonotype was seen only a few times. The CDR3: CASSQGVRSGEQYF. In nucleotides, the CDR3 is TGCGCCAGCAGCCAAGGAGTTCGTTCGGGTGAGCAGTACTTC. The J gene is TRBJ2-7, the V gene TRBV4-3; no clear D gene. CDR1 and CDR2 from the germline V gene are LGHNA and YSLEER. CDR3 length equals 14 residues. The V and J ends lost 1 base and 7 bases respectively, with 14 bases between them.

This clonotype was detected a few times. This chain links TRBV7-2 with TRBJ2-3, with D perhaps being TRBD1 or TRBD2 (6 bases each). Germline values: CDR1 SGHTA, CDR2 FQGNSA. Trimming pared 0 bases from V and 1 base from J, leaving 14 bases between. CDR3 length equals 17 residues. CDR3 DNA sequence: TGTGCCAGCAGCTTAGCTTGGGGGGCTGTAGGCACAGATACGCAGTATTTT. Encoded protein: CASSLAWGAVGTDTQYF.

This clonotype was counted at least ten times. The chain joins TRBV25-1 to TRBJ2-7; a weak D match, TRBD2 (6 bases). Germline V gene sequence: CDR1 MGHDK, CDR2 SYGVNS. The germline V and J ends were trimmed by 4 bases and 2 bases, with 12 bases remaining between them. The CDR3 runs to 14 residues. The CDR3 bases are TGTGCCAGCAGTGTTCCGGGACTCGCCTACGAGCAGTACTTC. The encoded protein is CASSVPGLAYEQYF.

This clonotype was counted many times. This rearrangement joins TRBV14 to TRBJ1-6; D gene ambiguous. Looked up from germline, CDR1 is SGHDN and CDR2 is FVKESK. The CDR3 extends over 14 amino acids. Trimming removed 6 bases from V and 6 bases from J, with 12 bases in between. Here the CDR3 DNA reads TGTGCCAGCAGTTCCTGGGATACTAATTCACCCCTCCACTTT. Its translation is CASSSWDTNSPLHF.

V usage is TRBV6-2 or TRBV6-3 and J usage is TRBJ1-4; 8 bases are a match to TRBD1. Per germline, CDR1 MNHEY and CDR2 SVGEGT. The junction had 7 bases not matched to a gene; V was cut back by 5 bases and J by 8 bases. The CDR3 extends over 14 amino acids. In DNA form, the CDR3 reads TGTGCCAGCAGTGTTGGGACAGGACAAGAAAAACTGTTTTTT. Protein: CASSVGTGQEKLFF.

CDR3 DNA sequence: TGTGCCAGCAGCCAACTAAGAGGGGGGACTAGCGGGAGCACCGGGGAGCTGTTTTTT. Amino acids: CASSQLRGGTSGSTGELFF. V and J are TRBV4-2 and TRBJ2-2, with TRBD2 identical over 14 bases. Germline V lookup: CDR1 LGHNA, CDR2 YNFKEQ. The V gene end was trimmed by 2 bases and the J gene end by 4 bases; junction bases not matched to a gene: 9. The CDR3 has 19 residues.

A few counts support this clonotype. This chain links TRBV28 with TRBJ2-3; D is possibly TRBD2 (7 bases). Germline CDR1 MDHEN, CDR2 SYDVKM. CDR3 size: 14 residues. V was clipped by 11 bases and J by 0 bases, with 15 bases between them. The CDR3 bases are TGTGCCGGCGGGGGCGTCTTTAGCACAGATACGCAGTATTTT. It is translated as CAGGGVFSTDTQYF.

The chain has TRBV12-3 or TRBV12-4 and TRBJ1-5; maybe TRBD1 (5 bases). This CDR3 spans 16 amino acids. Trimming removed 2 bases from V and 2 bases from J, with 13 bases in between. The CDR3 sequence: CASSLNGREGNQPQHF. CDR3 DNA sequence: TGTGCCAGCAGTTTAAATGGCAGGGAAGGCAATCAGCCCCAGCATTTT.

Only a few counts were recorded for this clonotype. J is TRBJ2-1 and V is TRBV4-1; TRBD2 might be the D (6 bases). CDR3 size: 16 residues. V dropped 0 bases and J dropped 7 bases, with 16 bases sitting between them. Germline-derived CDR1 and CDR2 are MGHRA and YSYEKL. CDR3 region: CASSQDRARGSNEQFF. The CDR3 DNA reads as TGCGCCAGCAGCCAAGATCGGGCCCGGGGGTCTAATGAGCAGTTCTTC.

The V gene is TRBV20-1, the J gene TRBJ1-4, with D perhaps TRBD1 (5 bases). V lost 3 bases and J lost 0, with 8 bases in between. Germline CDR1 is DFQATT and CDR2 is SNEGSKA (reference sequence). The CDR3 is made up of 14 amino acids. CDR3 region: CSASRDATNEKLFF. The CDR3 bases are TGCAGTGCTAGCAGGGATGCAACTAATGAAAAACTGTTTTTT.

The V and J genes are TRBV28 and TRBJ1-6; D unresolved. V lost 3 bases to trimming and J lost 6 bases, with 9 bases between them. Germline loops: CDR1 MDHEN, CDR2 SYDVKM. The CDR3 is 14 amino acids. CDR3 sequence reads: CASSFPGSNSPLHF. The DNA of the CDR3 is TGTGCCAGCAGTTTTCCAGGAAGTAATTCACCCCTCCACTTT.

The J gene is TRBJ1-2, the V gene TRBV27; D unresolved. Germline V gene data show CDR1 as MNHEY and CDR2 as SMNVEV (reference sequence). The CDR3 length is 13 residues. Trimming took 8 bases from V and 8 from J, leaving 18 bases between them. CDR3: CASGSLSGGGYTF. The CDR3 region has the DNA TGTGCCAGCGGTTCGCTCTCTGGCGGAGGCTACACCTTC.

This clonotype was found a few times. The chain is built from TRBV20-1 and TRBJ2-1; the match to TRBD2 covers 10 bases. In germline, CDR1 is DFQATT, CDR2 SNEGSKA (reference sequence). This CDR3 has 14 amino acids. The ends lost 2 bases at V and 6 bases at J; junction bases unmatched: 4. CDR3 nucleotide sequence: TGCAGTGCTAGACAGGCTAGCGGGAGCAATGAGCAGTTCTTC. It specifies CSARQASGSNEQFF.

The CDR3 loop reads CSVISWESTDTQYF. The CDR3 DNA sequence: TGCAGCGTTATCTCCTGGGAAAGCACAGATACGCAGTATTTT. The genes are TRBV29-1 and TRBJ2-3, with D unclear. Trimming took off 5 bases at V and 0 bases at J, with 12 bases between the two ends. Looked up from germline, CDR1 is SQVTM and CDR2 is ANQGSEA. CDR3 length: 14 residues.